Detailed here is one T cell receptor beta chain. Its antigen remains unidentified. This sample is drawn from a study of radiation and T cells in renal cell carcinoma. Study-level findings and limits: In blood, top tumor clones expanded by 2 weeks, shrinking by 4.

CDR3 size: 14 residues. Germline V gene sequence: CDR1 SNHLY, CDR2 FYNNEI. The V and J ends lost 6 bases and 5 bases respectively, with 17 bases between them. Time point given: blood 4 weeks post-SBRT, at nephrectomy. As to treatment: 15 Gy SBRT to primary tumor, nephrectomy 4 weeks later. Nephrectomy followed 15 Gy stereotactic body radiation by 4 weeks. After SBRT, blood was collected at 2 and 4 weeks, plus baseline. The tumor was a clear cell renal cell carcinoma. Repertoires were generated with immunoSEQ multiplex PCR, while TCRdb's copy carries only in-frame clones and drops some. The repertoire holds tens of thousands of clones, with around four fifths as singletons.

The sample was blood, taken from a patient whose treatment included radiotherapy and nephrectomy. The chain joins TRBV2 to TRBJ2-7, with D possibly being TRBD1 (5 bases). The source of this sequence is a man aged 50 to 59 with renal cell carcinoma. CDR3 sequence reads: CASRPRFLGHEQYF. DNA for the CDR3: TGTGCCAGCAGACCCAGGTTCTTGGGGCACGAGCAGTACTTC.